This T cell receptor (delta chain) stems from a study of γδ T cells in repeated Plasmodium falciparum infection. In germline, CDR1 is GEAIGNYY, CDR2 EKD. V lost 0 bases to trimming and J lost 2 bases; unmatched junction nucleotides: 9. There are 21 residues in the CDR3. This clone was seen repeatedly, ten times or more. Its antigen is currently unknown. With CATT, TCRdb re-called clones from the multiplex PCR reads. This sample has approximately 93,000 delta-chain clones; more than 0.85% occur once, and the top ten carry nearly 10%. General study results and limits: Waves of new clonotype selection appeared after repeated controlled infections in Vdelta2-negative, largely Vdelta1+, gammadelta T cells.

Vgamma9/Vdelta2+ and Vdelta2-negative gammadelta T cells were flow-sorted from PBMC for bulk sequencing. The clonotype originates from a pool of human donors (malaria-infected and uninfected, not separated). The J gene is TRDJ3, the V gene TRDV2; 13 nucleotides match TRDD3. Sequenced input: gamma-delta T cells from blood. Here the CDR3 DNA reads TGTGCCTGTGACACCGTACTGGGGGATACGCTAACAGCCTGGGACACCCGACAGATGTTTTTC. Translating gives CACDTVLGDTLTAWDTRQMFF.